This T cell receptor (beta chain) was captured by sequencing in a study of blood T cell repertoires in COVID-19. CDR1 and CDR2 (germline): SGHTA, FQGNSA. The V end was cut by 3 bases, the J end by 6 bases, with 11 bases between. The CDR3 consists of 13 residues. Data came from immunoSEQ multiplex PCR; TCRdb stores just in-frame clones and leaves some out. The data show fewer than 35,000 clones, 75% to 90% seen once. The source is a man older than 75 with acute or convalescent COVID-19. Specimen: peripheral blood. The chain has TRBV7-2 and TRBJ1-1, with D unclear. In DNA, the CDR3 is TGTGCCAGCAGCTTCGCCCCCTCGGCTGAAGCTTTCTTT. It encodes CASSFAPSAEAFF.